This TCR beta chain was captured in a study of T cell responses to AZD1222 COVID-19 vaccine. Study summary: Second-dose timings of about 4 or about 12 weeks were pooled. Study-wide results and caveats: Vaccine-related CD4 TCRs covered spike, predominating at 160-218 and 743-854. Clonal diversity may have been underestimated in mostly white British donors. Spike-specific TCR repertoires showed rising breadth and depth after two AZD1222 doses.

V gave up 5 bases and J gave up 0 bases, with 14 bases separating them. Germline CDR1 reads SGDLS; CDR2 reads YYNGEE. The CDR3 loop spans 15 amino acids. TCRdb keeps only in-frame clones here, not all; method: immunoSEQ multiplex PCR. In the table there are about 120,000 clones, 92% of which are singletons. Comments on this clone: No antigen is known for it.

This TCR derives from an adult in good health. J is TRBJ1-2 and V is TRBV9; TRBD1 is a possible D gene (6 bases). The sample here was peripheral blood, taken on day 0 of AZD1222 vaccination. CDR3 DNA sequence: TGTGCCAGCAGTGAGAAGGACAGCACTAACTATGGCTACACCTTC. The encoded protein is CASSEKDSTNYGYTF.